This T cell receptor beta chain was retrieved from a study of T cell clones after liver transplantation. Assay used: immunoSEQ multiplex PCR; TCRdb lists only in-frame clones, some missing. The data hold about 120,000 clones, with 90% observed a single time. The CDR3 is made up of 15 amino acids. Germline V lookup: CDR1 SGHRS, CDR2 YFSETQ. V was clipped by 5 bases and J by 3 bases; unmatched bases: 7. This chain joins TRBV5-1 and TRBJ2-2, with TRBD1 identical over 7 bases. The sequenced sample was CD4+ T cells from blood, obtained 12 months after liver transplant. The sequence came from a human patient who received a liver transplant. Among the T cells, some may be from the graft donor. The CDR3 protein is CASRFGTEYTGELFF. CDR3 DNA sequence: TGCGCCAGCAGGTTCGGGACAGAATACACCGGGGAGCTGTTTTTT.